This T cell receptor (beta chain) was sequenced for a study of cytomegalovirus exposure and HLA in healthy donors. Study conclusions and caveats: Researchers reported in a later analysis that a missense DCLRE1C variant was tied to TCR beta V- and J-gene trimming. Per published reports, the classifier diagnosed cytomegalovirus status with high specificity and sensitivity. Association with HLA alleles at 0.05 false discovery rate was found for 16,951 TCR beta sequences in a later analysis. Most CMV-associated TCR beta chains were later found to appear HLA-restricted.

Regarding this clone: As yet, its antigen is unknown.

This PCR relied on a set of 60 Vbeta primers and 13 Jbeta primers. Measured with immunoSEQ multiplex PCR; TCRdb has only the in-frame clones, and not every one. The table lists about 140,000 clones, about 8.9% of them singletons. Trimming removed 6 bases from V and 7 bases from J, with 8 bases in between. The CDR3 runs to 11 residues. The V gene's germline CDR1 is MDHEN and CDR2 SYDVKM. The genes are TRBV28 and TRBJ2-3, with D hard to call. The material sequenced was PBMCs. The receptor was derived from a man aged 50 to 59 in good health and CMV-seronegative. As DNA, the CDR3 is TGTGCCAGCAGCCGCTCTAATACGCAGTATTTT. This codes for CASSRSNTQYF.